This T cell receptor (beta chain) emerged from a study of T cell repertoires in cytomegalovirus infection. The overall study: Shared public TCR beta signatures pointed to both CMV infection and a matching HLA type. Study-level results: HLA-C-restricted CMV clonotypes gave the most frequent clonotype in two of eight donors. Summed frequency of public TCR beta families distinguished CMV carriers with the relevant HLA.

TCRdb recomputed calls from the reads with MiXCR, one row per CDR3 protein. Of about 140,000 distinct CDR3 sequences listed, 5% to 6.5% are singletons. Germline CDR1 and CDR2: SGHTA and FQGNSA. CDR3 length: 16 residues. J was trimmed by 2 bases and V by 4 bases; bases with no gene match: 5. This clonotype has ten or more counts. Antigen specificity is unknown. The specimen was PBMCs. The receptor was isolated from a human donor in good health (CMV status not recorded). Some clones in this sample may be carry-over from other donors' samples. The chain links TRBV7-2 to TRBJ2-7; TRBD2 agrees at 13 bases. Here the CDR3 DNA reads TGTGCCAGCAGCTCAGGACTAGCGGGGGCCGCCTACGAGCAGTACTTC. Encoded protein: CASSSGLAGAAYEQYF. The full variable domain, completed using reference TRBV7-2 and TRBJ2-7, is GAGVSQSPSNKVTEKGKDVELRCDPISGHTALYWYRQSLGQGLEFLIYFQGNSAPDKSGLPSDRFSAERTGGSVSTLTIQRTQQEDSAVYLCASSSGLAGAAYEQYFGPGTRLTVT.